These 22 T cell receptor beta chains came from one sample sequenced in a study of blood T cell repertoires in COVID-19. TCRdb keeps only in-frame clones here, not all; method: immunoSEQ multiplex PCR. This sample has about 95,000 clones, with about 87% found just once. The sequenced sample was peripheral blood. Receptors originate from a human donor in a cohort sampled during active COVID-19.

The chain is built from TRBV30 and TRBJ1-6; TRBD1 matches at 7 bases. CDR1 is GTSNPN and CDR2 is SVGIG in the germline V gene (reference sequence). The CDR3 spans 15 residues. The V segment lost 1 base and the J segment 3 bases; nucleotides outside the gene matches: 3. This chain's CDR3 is CAWSEGGIYNSPLHF. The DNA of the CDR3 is TGTGCCTGGAGTGAAGGGGGCATCTATAATTCACCCCTCCACTTT.

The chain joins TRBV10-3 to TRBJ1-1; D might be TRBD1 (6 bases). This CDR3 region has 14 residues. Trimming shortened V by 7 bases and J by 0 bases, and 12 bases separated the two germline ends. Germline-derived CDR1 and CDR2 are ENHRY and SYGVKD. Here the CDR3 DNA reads TGTGCCATCAAAGGGGCAGGGGTGAACACTGAAGCTTTCTTT. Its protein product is CAIKGAGVNTEAFF.

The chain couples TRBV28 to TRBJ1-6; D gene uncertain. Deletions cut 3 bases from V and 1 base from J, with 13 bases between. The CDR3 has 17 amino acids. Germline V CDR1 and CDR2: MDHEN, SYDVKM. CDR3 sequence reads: CASSLKGRGSYNSPLHF. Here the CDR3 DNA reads TGTGCCAGCAGTTTGAAGGGCCGAGGGTCCTATAATTCACCCCTCCACTTT.

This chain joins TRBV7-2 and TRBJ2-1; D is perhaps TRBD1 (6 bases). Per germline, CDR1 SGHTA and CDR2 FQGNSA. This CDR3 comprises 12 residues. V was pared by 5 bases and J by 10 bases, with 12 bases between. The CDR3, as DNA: TGTGCCAGCAGCCCCTTGAGGGGGGAGCAGTTCTTC. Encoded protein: CASSPLRGEQFF.

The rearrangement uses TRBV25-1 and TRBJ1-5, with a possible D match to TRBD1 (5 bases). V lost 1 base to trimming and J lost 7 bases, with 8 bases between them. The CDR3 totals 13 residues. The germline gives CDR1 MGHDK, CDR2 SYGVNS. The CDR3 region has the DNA TGTGCCAGCAGTGAATGGGGGGGACAGCCCCAGCATTTT. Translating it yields CASSEWGGQPQHF.

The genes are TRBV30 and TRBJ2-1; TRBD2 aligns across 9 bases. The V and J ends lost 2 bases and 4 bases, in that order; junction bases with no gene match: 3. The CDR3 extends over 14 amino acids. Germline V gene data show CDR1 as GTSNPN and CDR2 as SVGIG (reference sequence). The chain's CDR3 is CAWSFSGGYNEQFF. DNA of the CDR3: TGTGCCTGGAGTTTTAGCGGGGGTTACAATGAGCAGTTCTTC. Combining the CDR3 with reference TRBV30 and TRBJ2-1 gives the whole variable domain SQTIHQWPATLVQPVGSPLSLECTVEGTSNPNLYWYRQAAGRGLQLLFYSVGIGQISSEVPQNLSASRPQDRQFILSSKKLLLSDSGFYLCAWSFSGGYNEQFFGPGTRLTVL.

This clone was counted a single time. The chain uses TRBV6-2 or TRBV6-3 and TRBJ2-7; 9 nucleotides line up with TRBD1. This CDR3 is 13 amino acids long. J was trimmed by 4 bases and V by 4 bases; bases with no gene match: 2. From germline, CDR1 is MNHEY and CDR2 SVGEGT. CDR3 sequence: CASSFDRGYEQYF. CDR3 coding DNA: TGTGCCAGCAGTTTTGACAGGGGGTACGAGCAGTACTTC.

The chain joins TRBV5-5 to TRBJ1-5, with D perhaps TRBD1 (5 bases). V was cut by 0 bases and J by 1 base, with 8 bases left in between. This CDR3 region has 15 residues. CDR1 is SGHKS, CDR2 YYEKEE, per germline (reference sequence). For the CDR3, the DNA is TGTGCCAGCAGCTTGGTCGGGGGGAGCAATCAGCCCCAGCATTTT. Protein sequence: CASSLVGGSNQPQHF.

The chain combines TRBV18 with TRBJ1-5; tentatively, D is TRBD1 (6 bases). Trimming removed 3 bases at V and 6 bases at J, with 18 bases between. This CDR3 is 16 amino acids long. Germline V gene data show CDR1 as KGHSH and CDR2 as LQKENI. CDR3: CASSPSGGSRGQPQHF. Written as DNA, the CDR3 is TGTGCCAGCTCACCGTCCGGGGGGAGCAGGGGTCAGCCCCAGCATTTT.

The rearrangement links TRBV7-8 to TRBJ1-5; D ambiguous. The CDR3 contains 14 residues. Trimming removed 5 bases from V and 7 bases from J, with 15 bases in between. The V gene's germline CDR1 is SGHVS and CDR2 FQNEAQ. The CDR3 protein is CASSASERRQPQHF. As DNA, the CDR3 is TGTGCCAGCAGCGCGTCTGAACGTCGGCAGCCCCAGCATTTT.

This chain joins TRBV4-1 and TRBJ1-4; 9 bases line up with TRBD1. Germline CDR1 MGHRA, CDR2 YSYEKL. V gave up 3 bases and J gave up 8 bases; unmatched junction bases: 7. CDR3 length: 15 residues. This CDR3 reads CASSQQQGAEEKLFF. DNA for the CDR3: TGCGCCAGCAGCCAGCAACAGGGGGCAGAGGAAAAACTGTTTTTT.

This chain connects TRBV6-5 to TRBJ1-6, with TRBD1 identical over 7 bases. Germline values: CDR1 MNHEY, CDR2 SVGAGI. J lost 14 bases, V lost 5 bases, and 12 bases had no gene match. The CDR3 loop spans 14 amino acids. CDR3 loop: CASSRTGEISALHF. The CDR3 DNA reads TGTGCCAGCAGTCGCACAGGGGAAATTTCTGCCCTCCACTTT.

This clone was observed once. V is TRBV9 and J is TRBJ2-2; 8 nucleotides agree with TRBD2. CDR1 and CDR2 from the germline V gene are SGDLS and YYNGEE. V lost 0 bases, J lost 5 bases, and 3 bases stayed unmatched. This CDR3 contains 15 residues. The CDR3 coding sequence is TGTGCCAGCAGCGTAGACGGGGGGGCAACCGGGGAGCTGTTTTTT. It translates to CASSVDGGATGELFF. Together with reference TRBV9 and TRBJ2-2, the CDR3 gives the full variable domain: DSGVTQTPKHLITATGQRVTLRCSPRSGDLSVYWYQQSLDQGLQFLIQYYNGEERAKGNILERFSAQQFPDLHSELNLSSLELGDSALYFCASSVDGGATGELFFGEGSRLTVL.

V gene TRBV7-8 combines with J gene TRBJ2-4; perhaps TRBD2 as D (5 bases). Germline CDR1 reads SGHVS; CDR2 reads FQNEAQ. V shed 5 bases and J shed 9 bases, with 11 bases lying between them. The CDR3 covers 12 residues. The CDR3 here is CASSHRSGIQYF. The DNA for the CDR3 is TGTGCCAGCAGCCATAGAAGCGGCATTCAGTACTTC.

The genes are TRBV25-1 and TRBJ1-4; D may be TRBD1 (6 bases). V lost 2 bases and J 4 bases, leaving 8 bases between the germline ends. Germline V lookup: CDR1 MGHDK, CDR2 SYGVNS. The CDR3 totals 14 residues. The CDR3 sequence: CASSENRDNEKLFF. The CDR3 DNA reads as TGTGCCAGCAGTGAAAACAGGGATAATGAAAAACTGTTTTTT.

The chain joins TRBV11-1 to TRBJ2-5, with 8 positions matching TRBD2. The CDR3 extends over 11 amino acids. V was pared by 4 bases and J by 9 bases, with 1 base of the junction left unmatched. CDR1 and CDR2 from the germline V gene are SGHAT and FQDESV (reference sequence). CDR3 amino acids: CASSSGGAQYF. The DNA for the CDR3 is TGTGCCAGCAGCTCCGGGGGGGCCCAGTACTTC.

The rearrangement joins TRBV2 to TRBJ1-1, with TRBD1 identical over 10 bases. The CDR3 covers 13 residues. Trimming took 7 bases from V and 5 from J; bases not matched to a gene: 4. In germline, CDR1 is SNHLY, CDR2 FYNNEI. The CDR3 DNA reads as TGTGCCAGCAATGACAGGGGGCGGACTGAAGCTTTCTTT. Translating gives CASNDRGRTEAFF.

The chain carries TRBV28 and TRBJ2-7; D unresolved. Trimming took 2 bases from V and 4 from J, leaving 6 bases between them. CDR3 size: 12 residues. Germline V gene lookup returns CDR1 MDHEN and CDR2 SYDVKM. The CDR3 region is CASSLLNYEQYF. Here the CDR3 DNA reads TGTGCCAGCAGTTTACTAAATTACGAGCAGTACTTC.

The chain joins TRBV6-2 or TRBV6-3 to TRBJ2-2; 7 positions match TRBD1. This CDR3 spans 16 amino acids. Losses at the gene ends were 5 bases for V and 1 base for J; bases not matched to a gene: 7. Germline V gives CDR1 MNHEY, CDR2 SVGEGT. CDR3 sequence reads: CASSTHRDRNTGELFF. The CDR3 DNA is TGTGCCAGCAGTACCCATCGGGACAGGAACACCGGGGAGCTGTTTTTT.

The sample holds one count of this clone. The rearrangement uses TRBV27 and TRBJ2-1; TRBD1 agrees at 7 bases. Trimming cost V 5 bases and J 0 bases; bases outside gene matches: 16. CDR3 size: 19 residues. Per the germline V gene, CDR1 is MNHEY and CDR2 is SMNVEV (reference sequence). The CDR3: CASSPIRDRPMSSYNEQFF. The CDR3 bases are TGTGCCAGCAGTCCCATCCGGGACAGACCCATGAGCTCCTACAATGAGCAGTTCTTC.

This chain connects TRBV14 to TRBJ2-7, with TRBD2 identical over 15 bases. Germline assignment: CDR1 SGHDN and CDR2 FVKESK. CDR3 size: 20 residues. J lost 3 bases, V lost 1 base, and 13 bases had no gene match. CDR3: CASSQASRTSGGAGSYEQYF. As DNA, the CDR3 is TGTGCCAGCAGCCAAGCCTCCCGGACTAGCGGGGGGGCCGGGAGCTACGAGCAGTACTTC.

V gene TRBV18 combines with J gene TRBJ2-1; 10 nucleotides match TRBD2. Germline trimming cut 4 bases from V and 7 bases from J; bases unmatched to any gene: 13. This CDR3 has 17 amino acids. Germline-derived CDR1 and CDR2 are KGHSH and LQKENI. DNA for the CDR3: TGTGCCAGCTCACGACCGACTGCTAGCGGGGGCCAGAATGAGCAGTTCTTC. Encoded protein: CASSRPTASGGQNEQFF.